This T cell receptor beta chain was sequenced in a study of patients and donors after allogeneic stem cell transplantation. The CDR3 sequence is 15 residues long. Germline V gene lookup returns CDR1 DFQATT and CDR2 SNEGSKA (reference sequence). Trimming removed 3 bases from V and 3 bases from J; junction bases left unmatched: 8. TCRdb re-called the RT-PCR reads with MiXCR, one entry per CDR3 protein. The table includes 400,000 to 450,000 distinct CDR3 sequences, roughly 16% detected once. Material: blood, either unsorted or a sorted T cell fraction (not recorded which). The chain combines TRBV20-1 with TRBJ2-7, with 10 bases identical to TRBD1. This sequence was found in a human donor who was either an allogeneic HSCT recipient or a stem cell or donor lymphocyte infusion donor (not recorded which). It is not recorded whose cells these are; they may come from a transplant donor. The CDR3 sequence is CSASRPRTGGYEQYF. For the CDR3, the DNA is TGCAGTGCTAGTAGACCCCGGACAGGGGGCTACGAGCAGTACTTC.